A single TCR beta chain is shown here with its context. This entry belongs to a study of identifying expanded T cells in peripheral blood. TCRdb's table, derived via immunoSEQ multiplex PCR, lists solely in-frame clones and lacks some. The data show 100,000 to 150,000 clones, 84% seen once. The CDR3 has 16 amino acids. In germline, CDR1 is SGHRS, CDR2 YFSETQ. With 0 bases removed from V and 7 bases from J, the gap between germline ends came to 16 bases. The sample consisted of blood. The J gene is TRBJ1-4, the V gene TRBV5-1; D ambiguous. The TCR originated in a person aged 18 to 75 in good health. CDR3 amino acids: CASSLGTPFIFEKLFF. Here the CDR3 DNA reads TGCGCCAGCAGCTTGGGGACCCCTTTTATTTTTGAAAAACTGTTTTTT. Supplemented by reference TRBV5-1 and TRBJ1-4, the full variable domain reads KAGVTQTPRYLIKTRGQQVTLSCSPISGHRSVSWYQQTPGQGLQFLFEYFSETQRNKGNFPGRFSGRQFSNSRSEMNVSTLELGDSALYLCASSLGTPFIFEKLFFGSGTQLSVL.